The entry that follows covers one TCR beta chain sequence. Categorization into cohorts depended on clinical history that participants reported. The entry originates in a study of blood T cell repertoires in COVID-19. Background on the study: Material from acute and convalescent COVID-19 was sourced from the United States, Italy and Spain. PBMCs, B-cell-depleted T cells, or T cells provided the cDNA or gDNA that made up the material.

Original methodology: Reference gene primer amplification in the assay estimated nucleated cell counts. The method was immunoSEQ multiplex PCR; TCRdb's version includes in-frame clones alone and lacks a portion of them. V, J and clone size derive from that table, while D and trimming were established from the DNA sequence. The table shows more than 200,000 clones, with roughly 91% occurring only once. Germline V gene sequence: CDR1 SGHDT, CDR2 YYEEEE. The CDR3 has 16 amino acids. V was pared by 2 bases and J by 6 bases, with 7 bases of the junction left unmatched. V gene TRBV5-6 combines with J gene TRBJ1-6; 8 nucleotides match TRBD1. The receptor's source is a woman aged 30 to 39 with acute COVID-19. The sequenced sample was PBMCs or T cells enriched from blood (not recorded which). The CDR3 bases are TGTGCCAGCAGCTTTCGAAGACAGGGGACTAATTCACCCCTCCACTTT. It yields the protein CASSFRRQGTNSPLHF.